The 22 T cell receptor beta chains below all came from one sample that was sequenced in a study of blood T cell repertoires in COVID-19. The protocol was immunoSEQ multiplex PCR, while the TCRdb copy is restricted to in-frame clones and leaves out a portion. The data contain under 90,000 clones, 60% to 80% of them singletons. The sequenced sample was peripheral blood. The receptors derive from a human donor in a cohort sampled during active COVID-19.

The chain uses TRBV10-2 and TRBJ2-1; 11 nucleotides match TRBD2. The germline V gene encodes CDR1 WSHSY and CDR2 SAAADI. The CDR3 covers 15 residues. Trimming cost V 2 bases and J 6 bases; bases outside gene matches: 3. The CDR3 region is CASSERTSGSNEQFF. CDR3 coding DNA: TGCGCCAGCAGTGAGCGAACTAGCGGGAGCAATGAGCAGTTCTTC.

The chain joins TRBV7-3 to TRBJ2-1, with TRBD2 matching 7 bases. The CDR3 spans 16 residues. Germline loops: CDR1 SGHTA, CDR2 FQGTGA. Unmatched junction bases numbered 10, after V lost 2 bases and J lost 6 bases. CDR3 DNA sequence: TGTGCCAGCAGCTTATACGGGGGGAGTCTTAGCAATGAGCAGTTCTTC. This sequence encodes CASSLYGGSLSNEQFF. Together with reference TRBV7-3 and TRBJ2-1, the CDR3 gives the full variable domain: GAGVSQTPSNKVTEKGKYVELRCDPISGHTALYWYRQSLGQGPEFLIYFQGTGAADDSGLPNDRFFAVRPEGSVSTLKIQRTERGDSAVYLCASSLYGGSLSNEQFFGPGTRLTVL.

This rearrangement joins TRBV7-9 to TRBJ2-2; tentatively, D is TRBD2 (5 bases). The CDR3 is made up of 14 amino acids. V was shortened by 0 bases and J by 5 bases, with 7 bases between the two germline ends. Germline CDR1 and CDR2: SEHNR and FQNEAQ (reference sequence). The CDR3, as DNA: TGTGCCAGCAGCTTAGCGAGGGAGACCGGGGAGCTGTTTTTT. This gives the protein CASSLARETGELFF.

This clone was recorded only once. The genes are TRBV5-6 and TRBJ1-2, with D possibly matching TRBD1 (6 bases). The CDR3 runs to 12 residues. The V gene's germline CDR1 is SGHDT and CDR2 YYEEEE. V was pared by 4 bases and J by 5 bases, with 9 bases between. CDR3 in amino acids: CASSPQGYGYTF. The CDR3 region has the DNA TGTGCCAGCAGCCCACAGGGATATGGCTACACCTTC.

The CDR3 spells CAWSLGINYGYTF. CDR3 in DNA: TGTGCCTGGAGTCTAGGTATCAACTATGGCTACACCTTC. The chain uses TRBV30 and TRBJ1-2; D is undetermined. Trimming cost V 2 bases and J 2 bases, with 9 bases left between them. CDR3 length: 13 residues. CDR1 and CDR2 (germline): GTSNPN, SVGIG (reference sequence).

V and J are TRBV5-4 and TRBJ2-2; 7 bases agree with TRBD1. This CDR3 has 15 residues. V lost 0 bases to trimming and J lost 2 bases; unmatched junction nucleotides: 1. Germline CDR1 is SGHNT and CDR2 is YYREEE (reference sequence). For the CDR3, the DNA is TGTGCCAGCAGCTTGGACAGGGGCAACACCGGGGAGCTGTTTTTT. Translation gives CASSLDRGNTGELFF.

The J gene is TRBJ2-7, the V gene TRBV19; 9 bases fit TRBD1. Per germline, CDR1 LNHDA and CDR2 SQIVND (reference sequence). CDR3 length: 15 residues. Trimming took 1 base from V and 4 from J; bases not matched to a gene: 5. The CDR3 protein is CASSIVGTGYYEQYF. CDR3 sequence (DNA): TGTGCCAGTAGTATAGTCGGGACAGGGTATTACGAGCAGTACTTC. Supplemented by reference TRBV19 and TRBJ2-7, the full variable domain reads DGGITQSPKYLFRKEGQNVTLSCEQNLNHDAMYWYRQDPGQGLRLIYYSQIVNDFQKGDIAEGYSVSREKKESFPLTVTSAQKNPTAFYLCASSIVGTGYYEQYFGPGTRLTVT.

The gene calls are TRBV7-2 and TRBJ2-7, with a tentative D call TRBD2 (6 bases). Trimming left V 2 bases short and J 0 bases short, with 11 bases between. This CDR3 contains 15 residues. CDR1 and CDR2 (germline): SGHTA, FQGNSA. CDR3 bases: TGTGCCAGCAGCTTACCCGCGGGGATCTCCTACGAGCAGTACTTC. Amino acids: CASSLPAGISYEQYF.

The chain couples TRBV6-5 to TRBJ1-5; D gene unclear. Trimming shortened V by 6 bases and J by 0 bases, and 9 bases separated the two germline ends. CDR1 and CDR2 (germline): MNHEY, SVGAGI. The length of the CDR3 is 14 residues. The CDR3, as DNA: TGTGCCAGCAGCTCTGACAATAGCAATCAGCCCCAGCATTTT. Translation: CASSSDNSNQPQHF.

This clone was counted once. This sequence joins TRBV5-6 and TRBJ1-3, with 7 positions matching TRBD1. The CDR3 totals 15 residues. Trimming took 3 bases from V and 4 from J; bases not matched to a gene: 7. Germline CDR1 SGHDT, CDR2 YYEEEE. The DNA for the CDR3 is TGTGCCAGCAGCTGGAGGGGGCGACAGGGAAACACCATATATTTT. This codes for CASSWRGRQGNTIYF.

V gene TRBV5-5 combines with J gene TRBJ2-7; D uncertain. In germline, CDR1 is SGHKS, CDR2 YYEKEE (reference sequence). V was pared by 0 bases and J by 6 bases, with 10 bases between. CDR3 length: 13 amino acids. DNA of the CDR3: TGTGCCAGCAGCTTGGGTGGCTCTAGCGAGCAGTACTTC. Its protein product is CASSLGGSSEQYF.

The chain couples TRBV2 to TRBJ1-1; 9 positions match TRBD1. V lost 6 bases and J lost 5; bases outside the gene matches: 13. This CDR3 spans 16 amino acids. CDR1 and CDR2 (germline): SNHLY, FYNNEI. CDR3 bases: TGTGCCAGCAGGGGCCAATTCGGACAGGGGAGAACTGAAGCTTTCTTT. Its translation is CASRGQFGQGRTEAFF.

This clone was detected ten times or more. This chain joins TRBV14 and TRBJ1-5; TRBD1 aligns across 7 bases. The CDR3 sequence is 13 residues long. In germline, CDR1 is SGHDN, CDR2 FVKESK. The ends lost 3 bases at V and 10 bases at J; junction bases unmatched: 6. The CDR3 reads CASSQTGTGPQHF. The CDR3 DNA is TGTGCCAGCAGCCAGACAGGGACTGGTCCCCAGCATTTT. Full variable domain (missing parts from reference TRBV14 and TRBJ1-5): EAGVTQFPSHSVIEKGQTVTLRCDPISGHDNLYWYRRVMGKEIKFLLHFVKESKQDESGMPNNRFLAERTGGTYSTLKVQPAELEDSGVYFCASSQTGTGPQHFGDGTRLSIL.

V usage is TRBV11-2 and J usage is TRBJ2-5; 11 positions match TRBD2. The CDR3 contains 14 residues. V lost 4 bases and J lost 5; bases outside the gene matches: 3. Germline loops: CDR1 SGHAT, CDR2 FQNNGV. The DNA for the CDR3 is TGTGCCAGCAGCTCGGGACTAGCGGCCGAGACCCAGTACTTC. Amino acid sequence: CASSSGLAAETQYF.

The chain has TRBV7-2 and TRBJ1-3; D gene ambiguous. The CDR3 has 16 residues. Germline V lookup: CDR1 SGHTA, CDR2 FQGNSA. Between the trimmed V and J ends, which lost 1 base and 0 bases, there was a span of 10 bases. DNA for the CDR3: TGTGCCAGCAGCTTAGAAACAGTTCACTCTGGAAACACCATATATTTT. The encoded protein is CASSLETVHSGNTIYF.

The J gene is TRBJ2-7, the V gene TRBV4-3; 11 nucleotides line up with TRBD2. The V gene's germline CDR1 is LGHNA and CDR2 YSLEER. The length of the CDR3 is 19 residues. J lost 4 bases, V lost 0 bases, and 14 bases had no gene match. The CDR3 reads CASSQDLLAGVSGLYEQYF. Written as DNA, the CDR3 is TGCGCCAGCAGCCAAGATCTACTAGCGGGGGTTTCGGGCCTTTACGAGCAGTACTTC.

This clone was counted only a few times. The CDR3 sequence is CASSLPKTGDSANYGYTF. Written as DNA, the CDR3 is TGTGCCAGCAGCTTACCGAAAACAGGCGACTCAGCTAACTATGGCTACACCTTC. The gene calls are TRBV7-9 and TRBJ1-2; maybe TRBD1 (5 bases). The length of the CDR3 is 18 residues. CDR1 is SEHNR and CDR2 is FQNEAQ in the germline V gene (reference sequence). Trimming took 2 bases from V and 0 from J, leaving 19 bases between them.

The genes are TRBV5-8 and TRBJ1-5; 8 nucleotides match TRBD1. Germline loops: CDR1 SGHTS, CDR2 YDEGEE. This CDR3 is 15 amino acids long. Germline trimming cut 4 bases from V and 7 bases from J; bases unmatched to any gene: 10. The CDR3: CASSPTGGIRQPQHF. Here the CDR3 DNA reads TGTGCCAGCAGCCCTACAGGGGGAATACGCCAGCCCCAGCATTTT.

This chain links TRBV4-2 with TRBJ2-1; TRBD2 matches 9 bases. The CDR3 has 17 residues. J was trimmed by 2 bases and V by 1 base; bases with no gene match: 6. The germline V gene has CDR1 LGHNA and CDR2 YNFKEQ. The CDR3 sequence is CASSQVSAGGTYNEQFF. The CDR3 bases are TGTGCCAGCAGCCAAGTGAGTGCGGGGGGGACCTACAATGAGCAGTTCTTC.

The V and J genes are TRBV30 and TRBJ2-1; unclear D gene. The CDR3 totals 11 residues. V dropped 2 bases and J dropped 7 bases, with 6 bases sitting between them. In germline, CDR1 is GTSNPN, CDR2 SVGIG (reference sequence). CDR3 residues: CAWSFLNEQFF. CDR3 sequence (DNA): TGTGCCTGGAGTTTCCTGAATGAGCAGTTCTTC.

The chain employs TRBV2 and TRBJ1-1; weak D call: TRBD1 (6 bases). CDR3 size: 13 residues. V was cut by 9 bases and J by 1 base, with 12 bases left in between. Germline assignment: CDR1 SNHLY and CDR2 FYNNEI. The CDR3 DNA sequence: TGTGCCAGAACAGGGACCTCGAACACTGAAGCTTTCTTT. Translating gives CARTGTSNTEAFF.

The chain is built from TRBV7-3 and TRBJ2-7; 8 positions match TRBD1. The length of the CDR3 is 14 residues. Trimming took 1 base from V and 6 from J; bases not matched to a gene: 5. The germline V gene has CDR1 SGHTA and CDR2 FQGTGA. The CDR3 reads CASSLIGQGREQYF. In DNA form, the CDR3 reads TGTGCCAGCAGCTTAATTGGACAGGGACGCGAGCAGTACTTC.